These T cell receptor beta chains were read from a single sample in a study of neurological immune-mediated disorders. TCRdb reprocessed the 5' RACE reads with MiXCR, giving one entry per CDR3 protein. The sample carries 50,000 to 75,000 distinct CDR3 sequences, roughly an eighth recorded once. The specimen was PBMCs. These receptors came from a woman in her fifties or sixties with HTLV-1-associated myelopathy (HAM/TSP). Each CDR3 is given with its conserved first and last residue. The D gene is left open where the match is weak. Only part of the rows carry a size: once, few, many, or a class if the clone is expanded.

>TRBJ2-7|many|TRBV13|15|TRBD2
TGTGCCAGCAGCCCTAAGGCTAGCGGGGGGTACGAGCAGTACTTC
CASSPKASGGYEQYF
>TRBJ2-5|many|TRBV9|13|NA
TGTGCCAGCAGCGTAGCTACCTCCGAGACCCAGTACTTC
CASSVATSETQYF
>TRBJ2-2|many|TRBV29-1|15|TRBD2
TGCAGCGTTGGGAGACTAGCGGGGGACACCGGGGAGCTGTTTTTT
CSVGRLAGDTGELFF
>TRBJ2-5|NA|TRBV19|15|TRBD2
TGTGCCAGTAGGAGACTAGCGGGGTTACAAGAGACCCAGTACTTC
CASRRLAGLQETQYF
>TRBJ2-7|NA|TRBV6-1|13|TRBD1
TGTGCCAGCAACCCCGACAGGGGCGGAGAGCAGTACTTC
CASNPDRGGEQYF
>TRBJ2-1|medium-sized|TRBV20-1|14|TRBD2
TGCAGTGCTAGCAGGCTAGCGGGAGGAGGTGAGCAGTTCTTC
CSASRLAGGGEQFF
>TRBJ2-1|NA|TRBV20-1|13|TRBD1
TGCAGTGCTGCAAGACAGGGCTACAATGAGCAGTTCTTC
CSAARQGYNEQFF
>TRBJ1-5|many|TRBV12-3/TRBV12-4|16|NA
TGTGCCAGCAGTTTGCGCAAGATCTATAGCAATCAGCCCCAGCATTTT
CASSLRKIYSNQPQHF
>TRBJ1-2|NA|TRBV5-1|12|TRBD1
TGCGCCAGCAGCGACGAGGACAGGGCGAACACCTTC
CASSDEDRANTF
>TRBJ2-7|many|TRBV3-1|14|NA
TGTGCCAGCAGCCATCCCCAGGCGGCCTACGAGCAGTACTTC
CASSHPQAAYEQYF
>TRBJ2-7|many|TRBV5-1|14|TRBD1
TGCGCCAGCAGCTTGGGGACAGGGGCCTACGAGCAGTACTTC
CASSLGTGAYEQYF
>TRBJ2-7|few|TRBV10-1|18|TRBD1
TGCGCCAGCAGTGTGGACAGGGGGCTATATCAGTCCTACGAAGAGCAGTACTTC
CASSVDRGLYQSYEEQYF
>TRBJ2-7|many|TRBV5-1|19|TRBD2
TGCGCCAGCAGCTTGGGAACTAGCGGGAGCGCTCAAGCGTCCTACGAGCAGTACTTC
CASSLGTSGSAQASYEQYF
>TRBJ1-1|many|TRBV10-3|14|TRBD1
TGTGCCATCAGGGGACAGGGCCTGAACACTGAAGCTTTCTTT
CAIRGQGLNTEAFF
>TRBJ1-5|many|TRBV5-6|17|NA
TGTGCCAGCAGCTTGAGCCTTACAGATCATAGCAATCAGCCCCAGCATTTT
CASSLSLTDHSNQPQHF
>TRBJ2-1|many|TRBV12-5|11|NA
TGTGCTAGTGGTTTGGTCCATGAGCAGTTCTTC
CASGLVHEQFF
>TRBJ2-1|NA|TRBV7-3|12|NA
TGTTCCAGCAGCCCGCAGGGAAATGAGCAGTTCTTC
CSSSPQGNEQFF
>TRBJ2-7|many|TRBV4-1|12|TRBD1
TGCGCCAGCAGCCCAGGGGGTATCGAGCAGTACTTC
CASSPGGIEQYF
>TRBJ2-3|few|TRBV7-8|14|NA
TGTGCCAGCAGCCCCAGCTACCTCACAGATACGCAGTATTTT
CASSPSYLTDTQYF
>TRBJ2-7|many|TRBV20-1|16|TRBD2
TGCAGTGCTAGGGAGGGACTAGCGGAGGGGTCCTACGAGCAGTACTTC
CSAREGLAEGSYEQYF